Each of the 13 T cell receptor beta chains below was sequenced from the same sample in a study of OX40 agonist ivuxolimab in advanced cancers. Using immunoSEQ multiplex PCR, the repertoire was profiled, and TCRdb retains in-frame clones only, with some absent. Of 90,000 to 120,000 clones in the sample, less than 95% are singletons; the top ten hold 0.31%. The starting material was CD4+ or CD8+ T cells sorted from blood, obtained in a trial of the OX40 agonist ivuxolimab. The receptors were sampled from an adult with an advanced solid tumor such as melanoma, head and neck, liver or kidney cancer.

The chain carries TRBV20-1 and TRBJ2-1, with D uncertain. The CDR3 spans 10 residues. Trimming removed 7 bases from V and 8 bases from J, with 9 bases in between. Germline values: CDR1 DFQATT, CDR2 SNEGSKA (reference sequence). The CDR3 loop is CSVQSYEQFF. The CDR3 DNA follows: TGCAGTGTCCAGTCTTATGAGCAGTTCTTC.

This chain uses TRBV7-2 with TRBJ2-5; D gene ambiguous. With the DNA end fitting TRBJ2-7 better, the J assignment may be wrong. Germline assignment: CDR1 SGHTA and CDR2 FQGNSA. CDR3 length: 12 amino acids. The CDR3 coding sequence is TGTGCCAGCAGTTATTCCCTCTACGAGCAGTACTTC. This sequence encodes CASSYSLYEQYF.

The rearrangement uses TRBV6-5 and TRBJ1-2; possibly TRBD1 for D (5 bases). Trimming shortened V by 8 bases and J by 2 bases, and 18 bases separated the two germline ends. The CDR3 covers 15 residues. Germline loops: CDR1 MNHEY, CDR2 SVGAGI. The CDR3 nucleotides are TGTGCCAGCGCTGGCATGGCCAGGGAGAACTATGGCTACACCTTC. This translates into CASAGMARENYGYTF.

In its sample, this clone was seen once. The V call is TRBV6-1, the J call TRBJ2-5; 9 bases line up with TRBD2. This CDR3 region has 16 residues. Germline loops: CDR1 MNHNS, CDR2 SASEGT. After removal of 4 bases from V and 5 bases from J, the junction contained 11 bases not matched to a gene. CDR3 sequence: CASSAAFLAGWETQYF. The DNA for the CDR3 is TGTGCCAGCAGTGCTGCCTTCCTAGCGGGATGGGAGACCCAGTACTTC.

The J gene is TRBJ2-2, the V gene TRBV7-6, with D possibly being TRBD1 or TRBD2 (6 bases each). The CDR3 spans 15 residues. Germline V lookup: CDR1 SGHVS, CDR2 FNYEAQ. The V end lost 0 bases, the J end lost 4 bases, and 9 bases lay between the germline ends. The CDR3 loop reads CASSLAWGATGELFF. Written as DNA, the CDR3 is TGTGCCAGCAGCTTAGCGTGGGGGGCCACCGGGGAGCTGTTTTTT.

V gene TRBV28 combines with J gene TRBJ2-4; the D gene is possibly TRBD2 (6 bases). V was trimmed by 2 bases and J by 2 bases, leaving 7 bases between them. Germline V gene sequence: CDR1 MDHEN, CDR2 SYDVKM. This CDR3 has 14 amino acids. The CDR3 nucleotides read TGTGCCAGCAGTTTAGGAGGGTCCAAAAACATTCAGTACTTC. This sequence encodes CASSLGGSKNIQYF.

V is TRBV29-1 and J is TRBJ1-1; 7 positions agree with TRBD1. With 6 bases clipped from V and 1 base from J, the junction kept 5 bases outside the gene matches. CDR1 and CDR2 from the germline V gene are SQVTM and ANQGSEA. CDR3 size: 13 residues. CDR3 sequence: CSVWDSRNTEAFF. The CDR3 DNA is TGCAGCGTCTGGGACAGCCGGAACACTGAAGCTTTCTTT.

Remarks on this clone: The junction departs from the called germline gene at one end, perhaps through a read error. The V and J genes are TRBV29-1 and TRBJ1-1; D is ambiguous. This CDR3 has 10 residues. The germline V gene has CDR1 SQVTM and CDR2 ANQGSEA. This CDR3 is CSVVDTFRLF. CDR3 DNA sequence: TGCAGCGTGGTTGACACTTTCCGTCTCTTT.

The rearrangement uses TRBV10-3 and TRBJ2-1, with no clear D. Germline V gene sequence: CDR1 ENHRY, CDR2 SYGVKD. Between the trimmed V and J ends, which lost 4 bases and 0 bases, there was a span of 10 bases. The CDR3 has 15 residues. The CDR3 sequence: CAISGAESSYNEQFF. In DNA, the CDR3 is TGTGCCATCAGTGGTGCAGAGAGCTCCTACAATGAGCAGTTCTTC.

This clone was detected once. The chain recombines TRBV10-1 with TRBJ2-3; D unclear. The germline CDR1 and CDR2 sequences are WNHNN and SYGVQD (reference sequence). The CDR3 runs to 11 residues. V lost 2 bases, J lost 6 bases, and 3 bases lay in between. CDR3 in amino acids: CASSERDTQYF. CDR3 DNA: TGCGCCAGCAGTGAGAGGGATACGCAGTATTTT.

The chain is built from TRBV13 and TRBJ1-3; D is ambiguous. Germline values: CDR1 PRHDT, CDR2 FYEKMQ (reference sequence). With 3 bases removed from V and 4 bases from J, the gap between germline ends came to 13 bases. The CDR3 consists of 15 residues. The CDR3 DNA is TGTGCCAGCAGCTTGGGCTTTCGATCGGGAAACACCATATATTTT. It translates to CASSLGFRSGNTIYF.

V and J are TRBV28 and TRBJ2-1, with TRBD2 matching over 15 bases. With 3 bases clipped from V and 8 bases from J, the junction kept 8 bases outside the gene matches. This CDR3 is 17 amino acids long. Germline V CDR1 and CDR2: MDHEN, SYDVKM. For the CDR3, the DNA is TGTGCCAGCAGTTTCTCGGGACTAGCGGGAGGAATAGATGAGCAGTTCTTC. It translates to CASSFSGLAGGIDEQFF. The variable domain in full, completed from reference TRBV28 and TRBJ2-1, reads DVKVTQSSRYLVKRTGEKVFLECVQDMDHENMFWYRQDPGLGLRLIYFSYDVKMKEKGDIPEGYSVSREKKERFSLILESASTNQTSMYLCASSFSGLAGGIDEQFFGPGTRLTVL.

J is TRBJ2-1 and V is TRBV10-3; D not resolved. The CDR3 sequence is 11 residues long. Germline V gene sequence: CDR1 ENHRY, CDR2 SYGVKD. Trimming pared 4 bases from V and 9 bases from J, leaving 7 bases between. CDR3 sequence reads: CAISAEIEQFF. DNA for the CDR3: TGTGCCATCAGTGCTGAGATTGAGCAGTTCTTC.